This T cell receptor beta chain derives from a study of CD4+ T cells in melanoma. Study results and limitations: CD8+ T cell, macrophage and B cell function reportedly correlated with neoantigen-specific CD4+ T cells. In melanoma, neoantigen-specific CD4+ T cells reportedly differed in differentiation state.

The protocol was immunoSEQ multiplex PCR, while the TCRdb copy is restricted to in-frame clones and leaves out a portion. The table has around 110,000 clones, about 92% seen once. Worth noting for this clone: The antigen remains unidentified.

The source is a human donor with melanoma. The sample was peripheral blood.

The DNA for the CDR3 is TGTGCCAGCAGCTTAACCGGGACAGGGGGCATCGACGAGCAGTACTTC. It codes for CASSLTGTGGIDEQYF. The V gene is TRBV7-2, the J gene TRBJ2-7, with 12 nucleotides matching TRBD1. Germline values: CDR1 SGHTA, CDR2 FQGNSA. This CDR3 is 16 amino acids long. Trimming at V came to 2 bases and at J to 5 bases, leaving 7 bases not matched to a gene.